This TCR beta chain was sequenced in a study of PD-L1 blockade in urothelial cancer. On the study more broadly: Patients' atezolizumab regimen, 1,200 mg intravenously every 3 weeks, began at some point between 2014 and 2015.

What went into each PCR as a spike was synthetic TCR analog templates. Generated by immunoSEQ multiplex PCR, the TCRdb table keeps only in-frame clones and is missing some. The table has about 74,000 clones, 90% seen once. Study-wide results and limits: Better progression-free and overall survival followed lower pretreatment blood clonality.

Germline V gene sequence: CDR1 MDHEN, CDR2 SYDVKM. The CDR3 is 14 amino acids. The J segment lost 4 bases and the V segment lost 5 bases, leaving 6 bases of the junction unmatched. To note about this clone: Antigen specificity is unknown.

Time point indicated: pretreatment peripheral blood. The sample was PBMCs, taken around atezolizumab (anti-PD-L1) treatment. This receptor was taken from a man between 65 and 80 years old with urothelial cancer. The chain carries TRBV28 and TRBJ1-2; 8 nucleotides align to TRBD1. The CDR3 is CASSPIGTGYGYTF. The CDR3 nucleotides are TGTGCCAGCAGTCCCATCGGGACAGGCTATGGCTACACCTTC.